Listed here is a single T cell receptor (beta chain). What it binds is not known. Generated by immunoSEQ multiplex PCR, the TCRdb table keeps only in-frame clones and is missing some. The data show tens of thousands of clones, roughly 90% seen once. These data are taken from a study of T cell responses to AZD1222 COVID-19 vaccine. Timing groups of about 4 and about 12 weeks for second doses were pooled. Notes on the study in general: Females outnumbered males among donors, who were mostly white British; clonal diversity was possibly underestimated.

This TCR came from an adult who received the AZD1222 COVID-19 vaccine. Sequenced here: peripheral blood, sampled 28 days after the second AZD1222 dose.

CDR3 amino acids: CATLTTGGTYEQYF. CDR3 nucleotides: TGTGCCACCCTTACCACAGGGGGGACCTACGAGCAGTACTTC. The chain couples TRBV28 to TRBJ2-7; 8 bases fit TRBD1. After removal of 10 bases from V and 2 bases from J, the junction contained 10 bases not matched to a gene. This CDR3 is built from 14 residues. Germline loops: CDR1 MDHEN, CDR2 SYDVKM.